The 23 T cell receptor beta chains listed next were all sequenced from one sample in a study of Graves' ophthalmopathy and Graves' hyperthyroidism. From RNA, the CDR3 regions of TCR beta chains were amplified and sequenced. RT-PCR in the first round used HTBI primers; a second-round multiplex PCR followed. MiXCR, run by TCRdb on the multiplex PCR reads, gives a single entry per CDR3 protein. The table lists about 700,000 distinct CDR3 sequences, 40% of them singletons. Sample: peripheral blood. The receptors here all came from an adult man with Graves' ophthalmopathy.

About this clonotype itself: Germline is not matched at one junction end, which may reflect a read error. This chain connects TRBV5-1 to TRBJ1-3; possible D gene TRBD1, 6 bases. This CDR3 contains 16 residues. Looked up from germline, CDR1 is SGHRS and CDR2 is YFSETQ. The CDR3 sequence: CASSDGQILSGNAIYF. The DNA for the CDR3 is TGCGCCAGCAGCGACGGACAGATTCTCTCTGGAAACGCCATATATTTT. The variable domain in full, completed from reference TRBV5-1 and TRBJ1-3, reads KAGVTQTPRYLIKTRGQQVTLSCSPISGHRSVSWYQQTPGQGLQFLFEYFSETQRNKGNFPGRFSGRQFSNSRSEMNVSTLELGDSALYLCASSDGQILSGNAIYFGEGSWLTVV.

This clonotype was counted between two and nine times. The V and J genes are TRBV7-9 and TRBJ1-3; possibly TRBD1 for D (5 bases). The CDR3 runs 17 residues. V was pared by 3 bases and J by 4 bases, with 19 bases between. Germline CDR1 and CDR2: SEHNR and FQNEAQ (reference sequence). The CDR3 DNA reads TGTGCCAGCAGCTTGTTCTCACCCAGGGAAGGAGGAAACACCATATATTTT. Translating gives CASSLFSPREGGNTIYF.

On this clonotype: The germline gene is not matched at one end of the junction; a read error may be the cause. This chain links TRBV7-9 with TRBJ2-7, with D possibly being TRBD2 (6 bases). Germline lookup yields CDR1 SEHNR and CDR2 FQNEAQ (reference sequence). The CDR3 loop spans 16 amino acids. The CDR3 DNA reads as TGCGCCAGCAGCCAAGAGGTGGGGGGTTCTTCCTACGAGCAGTACTTC. Its translation is CASSQEVGGSSYEQYF. Drawing the rest from reference TRBV7-9 and TRBJ2-7, the complete variable domain is DTGVSQNPRHKITKRGQNVTFRCDPISEHNRLYWYRQTLGQGPEFLTYFQNEAQLEKSRLLSDRFSAERPKGSFSTLEIQRTEQGDSAMYLCASSQEVGGSSYEQYFGPGTRLTVT.

This clonotype was seen once. The chain recombines TRBV11-1 with TRBJ1-1; D remains ambiguous. Germline-derived CDR1 and CDR2 are SGHAT and FQDESV (reference sequence). Between the trimmed V and J ends, which lost 3 bases and 1 base, there was a span of 12 bases. The CDR3 is made up of 15 amino acids. CDR3 DNA sequence: TGTGCCAGCAGCTTTCATCGGGTTACGAACACTGAAGCTTTCTTT. It codes for CASSFHRVTNTEAFF.

The chain recombines TRBV11-2 with TRBJ1-1; 7 bases line up with TRBD1. This CDR3 comprises 15 residues. Germline CDR1 is SGHAT and CDR2 is FQNNGV. The J segment lost 2 bases and the V segment lost 5 bases, leaving 8 bases of the junction unmatched. The CDR3: CASSASGQKNTEAFF. CDR3 in DNA: TGTGCCAGCAGCGCCTCGGGACAGAAAAACACTGAAGCTTTCTTT. Variable domain in full (rest from reference TRBV11-2 and TRBJ1-1): EAGVAQSPRYKIIEKRQSVAFWCNPISGHATLYWYQQILGQGPKLLIQFQNNGVVDDSQLPKDRFSAERLKGVDSTLKIQPAKLEDSAVYLCASSASGQKNTEAFFGQGTRLTVV.

The rearrangement links TRBV7-9 to TRBJ2-3; no definite D call. The germline V gene has CDR1 SEHNR and CDR2 FQNEAQ (reference sequence). With 8 bases removed from V and 8 bases from J, the gap between germline ends came to 20 bases. CDR3 length: 14 amino acids. DNA for the CDR3: TGTGCCAGCTATTCCGGGCACCGTTACGCTACGCAGTATTTT. Encoded protein: CASYSGHRYATQYF.

The chain is built from TRBV5-1 and TRBJ1-1, with 9 nucleotides matching TRBD1. The germline V gene has CDR1 SGHRS and CDR2 YFSETQ. The CDR3 consists of 16 residues. Losses at the gene ends were 0 bases for V and 9 bases for J; bases not matched to a gene: 12. The CDR3 coding sequence is TGCGCCAGCAGCTTGGTCGGGGGACAGGGAAATTATCAAGCTTTCTTT. Its translation is CASSLVGGQGNYQAFF. Full variable domain (outside the CDR3, taken from reference TRBV5-1 and TRBJ1-1): KAGVTQTPRYLIKTRGQQVTLSCSPISGHRSVSWYQQTPGQGLQFLFEYFSETQRNKGNFPGRFSGRQFSNSRSEMNVSTLELGDSALYLCASSLVGGQGNYQAFFGQGTRLTVV.

The chain employs TRBV15 and TRBJ1-2; weak D call: TRBD1 (6 bases). Per the germline V gene, CDR1 is LNHNV and CDR2 is YYDKDF (reference sequence). Trimming removed 1 base from V and 10 bases from J, with 19 bases in between. The CDR3 runs 15 residues. CDR3 loop: CATSRGTAYWLDYTF. The CDR3 nucleotides are TGTGCCACCAGCAGAGGGACAGCCTATTGGCTGGACTACACCTTC.

V gene TRBV12-3 or TRBV12-4 combines with J gene TRBJ1-5; no reliable D call. The germline V and J ends were trimmed by 4 bases and 0 bases, with 7 bases remaining between them. The CDR3 runs 14 residues. The CDR3 region is CASSYRNSNQPQHF. The CDR3 region has the DNA TGTGCCAGCAGTTACCGAAATAGCAATCAGCCCCAGCATTTT.

The table lists this clonotype with a few counts. The chain is built from TRBV20-1 and TRBJ1-1, with D uncertain. The CDR3 loop spans 15 amino acids. Germline values: CDR1 DFQATT, CDR2 SNEGSKA (reference sequence). The V end lost 0 bases, the J end lost 0 bases, and 11 bases lay between the germline ends. The CDR3 loop reads CSARDLGVMNTEAFF. CDR3 in DNA: TGCAGTGCTAGAGACTTGGGTGTCATGAACACTGAAGCTTTCTTT.

This clonotype has at least ten counts. The chain uses TRBV20-1 and TRBJ1-2; D call uncertain. This CDR3 contains 11 residues. Germline-derived CDR1 and CDR2 are DFQATT and SNEGSKA (reference sequence). V was cut by 3 bases and J by 5 bases, with 7 bases left in between. CDR3 sequence reads: CSARSGYGYTF. Here the CDR3 DNA reads TGCAGTGCTAGGTCGGGGTATGGCTACACCTTC.

This clonotype was seen many times. V and J are TRBV24-1 and TRBJ1-5; 8 bases match TRBD1. Germline values: CDR1 KGHDR, CDR2 SFDVKD. The CDR3 is 15 amino acids. With V trimmed by 4 bases and J by 11 bases, 12 bases remained unmatched. The CDR3 sequence: CATSEFDRGKETQHF. For the CDR3, the DNA is TGTGCCACCAGTGAGTTCGACAGGGGAAAGGAGACCCAGCATTTT.

The chain combines TRBV7-9 with TRBJ1-4; D call uncertain. Trimming left V 2 bases short and J 8 bases short, with 9 bases between. Germline V gives CDR1 SEHNR, CDR2 FQNEAQ (reference sequence). This CDR3 contains 13 residues. CDR3 residues: CASSLYGGEKLFF. The DNA of the CDR3 is TGTGCCAGCAGCTTATATGGAGGCGAAAAACTGTTTTTT.

The chain links TRBV6-6 to TRBJ1-1; 7 bases are shared with TRBD1. J lost 1 base, V lost 6 bases, and 5 bases had no gene match. The CDR3 covers 14 residues. Looked up from germline, CDR1 is MNHNY and CDR2 is SVGAGI (reference sequence). This CDR3 is CASRQGSSNTEAFF. DNA for the CDR3: TGTGCCAGCAGACAGGGGTCCTCGAACACTGAAGCTTTCTTT.

This clonotype was seen more than once but under ten times. The V gene is TRBV9, the J gene TRBJ1-6; no clear D gene. CDR3 size: 13 residues. Deletions cut 4 bases from V and 3 bases from J, with 5 bases between. Per germline, CDR1 SGDLS and CDR2 YYNGEE. CDR3 sequence reads: CASSQDYNSPLHF. As DNA, the CDR3 is TGTGCCAGCAGCCAAGACTATAATTCACCCCTCCACTTT.

The chain combines TRBV29-1 with TRBJ2-2; 7 nucleotides align to TRBD1. V shed 7 bases and J 3 bases; nucleotides not matched to a gene: 8. Germline V CDR1 and CDR2: SQVTM, ANQGSEA. The CDR3 runs to 14 residues. CDR3: CSAGTEPDTGELFF. CDR3 bases: TGCAGCGCGGGGACAGAGCCTGACACCGGGGAGCTGTTTTTT.

The chain uses TRBV20-1 and TRBJ2-7, with 9 positions matching TRBD2. Germline CDR1 DFQATT, CDR2 SNEGSKA (reference sequence). This CDR3 contains 14 residues. J gave up 4 bases and V 3 bases, and 7 bases lay outside the gene matches. The CDR3 spells CSASSGAGGYEQYF. The CDR3 coding sequence is TGCAGTGCTAGTAGCGGAGCGGGAGGATACGAGCAGTACTTC.

Worth noting for this clonotype: Since no conserved phenylalanine or tryptophan closes the CDR3, a read error is the likely cause. V gene TRBV4-3 combines with J gene TRBJ2-5, with D unclear. Trimming removed 0 bases at V and 2 bases at J, with 10 bases between. Germline assignment: CDR1 LGHNA and CDR2 YSLEER. The CDR3 extends over 15 amino acids. CDR3 DNA: TGCGCCAGCAGCCAAGAGGAGTTCAGACAAGAGACCCAGTACTAC. This translates into CASSQEEFRQETQYY.

This clonotype has a count of ten or more. V usage is TRBV14 and J usage is TRBJ1-2; a possible D gene is TRBD1 (5 bases). This CDR3 has 13 amino acids. V was shortened by 1 base and J by 5 bases, with 8 bases between the two germline ends. Germline CDR1 is SGHDN and CDR2 is FVKESK. The CDR3 DNA reads TGTGCCAGCAGCCAAGTTGCAGGGTATGGCTACACCTTC. Residues: CASSQVAGYGYTF.

As concerns this clonotype: A clone one base away is much larger, so this may be a read error. The V and J genes are TRBV29-1 and TRBJ1-1, with D uncertain. This CDR3 has 13 amino acids. The V gene's germline CDR1 is SQVTM and CDR2 ANQGSEA. The CDR3 DNA reads as TGCAGCTCGATGACGGGAATGAACACTGATGCTTTCTTT. Protein sequence: CSSMTGMNTDAFF.

This clonotype was detected only a few times. V is TRBV7-3 and J is TRBJ1-1; D unclear. The CDR3 length is 15 residues. Trimming removed 6 bases at V and 3 bases at J, with 17 bases between. Per germline, CDR1 SGHTA and CDR2 FQGTGA. The CDR3 coding sequence is TGTGCCAGCAGTTACTCGGGCAGACTAGACACTGAAGCTTTCTTT. Amino acid sequence: CASSYSGRLDTEAFF.

A few counts support this clonotype. The chain joins TRBV29-1 to TRBJ2-5; 8 nucleotides agree with TRBD1. The CDR3 length is 15 residues. J gave up 5 bases and V 3 bases, and 11 bases lay outside the gene matches. CDR1 is SQVTM, CDR2 ANQGSEA, per germline. CDR3 protein: CSVEPQGAGLETQYF. CDR3 DNA sequence: TGCAGCGTTGAGCCTCAGGGGGCGGGTTTGGAGACCCAGTACTTC.

There are a few counts of this clonotype. The V gene is TRBV2, the J gene TRBJ1-2; D might be TRBD1 (5 bases). There are 11 residues in the CDR3. Trimming shortened V by 8 bases and J by 4 bases, and 8 bases separated the two germline ends. Germline V gene data show CDR1 as SNHLY and CDR2 as FYNNEI. CDR3 residues: CASDGAYGYTF. CDR3 nucleotide sequence: TGTGCCAGCGATGGGGCCTATGGCTACACCTTC.